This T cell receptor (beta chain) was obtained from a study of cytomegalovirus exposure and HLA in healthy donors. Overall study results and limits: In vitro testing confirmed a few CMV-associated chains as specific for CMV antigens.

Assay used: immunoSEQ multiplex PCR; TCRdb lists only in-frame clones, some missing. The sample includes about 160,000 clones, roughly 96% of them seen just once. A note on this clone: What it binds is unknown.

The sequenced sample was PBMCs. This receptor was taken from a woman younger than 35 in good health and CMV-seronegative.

CDR3 region: CASSLQGLSTDTQYF. CDR3 sequence (DNA): TGTGCCAGCAGTTTACAGGGGCTGAGCACAGATACGCAGTATTTT. The V gene is TRBV2, the J gene TRBJ2-3; 7 nucleotides align to TRBD1. The CDR3 length is 15 residues. CDR1 is SNHLY, CDR2 FYNNEI, per germline. Losses at the gene ends were 5 bases for V and 0 bases for J; bases not matched to a gene: 5.